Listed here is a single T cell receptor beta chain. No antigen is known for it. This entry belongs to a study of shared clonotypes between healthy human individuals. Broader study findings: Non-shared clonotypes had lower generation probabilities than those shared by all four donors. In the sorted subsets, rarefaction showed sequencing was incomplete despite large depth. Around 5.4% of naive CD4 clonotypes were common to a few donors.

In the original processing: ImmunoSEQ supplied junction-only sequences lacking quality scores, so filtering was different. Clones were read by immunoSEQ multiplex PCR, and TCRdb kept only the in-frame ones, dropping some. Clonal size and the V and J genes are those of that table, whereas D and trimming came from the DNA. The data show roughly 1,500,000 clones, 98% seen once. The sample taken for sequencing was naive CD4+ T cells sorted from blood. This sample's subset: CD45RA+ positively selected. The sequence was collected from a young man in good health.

CDR3 region: CASSEAGGNQETQYF. CDR3 sequence (DNA): TGCGCCAGCAGTGAAGCGGGAGGTAACCAAGAGACCCAGTACTTC. The chain has TRBV10-1 and TRBJ2-5, with TRBD2 identical over 9 bases. In germline, CDR1 is WNHNN, CDR2 SYGVQD (reference sequence). V lost 3 bases and J lost 0; bases outside the gene matches: 2. This CDR3 has 15 residues.